What follows are 21 T cell receptor beta chains derived from one specimen sequenced in a study of tumor and adjacent non-tumor tissue in lung cancer. TCRbeta libraries were built with three rounds of nested PCR, modified from ARM-PCR. One entry per CDR3 protein results from TCRdb running MiXCR on the multiplex PCR reads. Of about 67,000 distinct CDR3 sequences in the sample, around three quarters were seen once. This sample's RNA came from whole unsorted tissue. Distant lung tissue was collected more than 3 cm away from the tumor edge. The sequenced sample was distant non-tumor lung tissue. These receptors were obtained from a man aged 55 to 70 with non-small cell lung cancer.

This sequence joins TRBV6-2 or TRBV6-3 and TRBJ1-1, with a possible D match to TRBD1 (6 bases). Germline assignment: CDR1 MNHEY and CDR2 SVGEGT. The CDR3 consists of 14 residues. V shed 6 bases and J shed 7 bases, with 18 bases lying between them. The CDR3 coding sequence is TGTGCCAGCAGAGCACACAACGGACAGTGTGAAGCTTTCTTT. Translated: CASRAHNGQCEAFF.

This rearrangement joins TRBV4-1 to TRBJ2-1, with D perhaps matching TRBD2 (5 bases). CDR1 and CDR2 from the germline V gene are MGHRA and YSYEKL. This CDR3 spans 18 amino acids. The CDR3 loop reads CVCSQSPVRAADYNEQFF. The CDR3 region has the DNA TGCGTCTGCAGCCAATCCCCCGTTAGAGCGGCTGACTACAATGAGCAGTTCTTC.

Notes on this clonotype: This clone may be a read error of a much larger clone one base away. This chain joins TRBV6-5 and TRBJ2-1, with D perhaps TRBD1 or TRBD2 (5 bases each). Germline assignment: CDR1 MNHEY and CDR2 SVGAGI. The length of the CDR3 is 14 residues. In DNA, the CDR3 is TGTGCCAGCAGTTACTTAGGACGGGGCAATGAGGAGTTCTTC. This sequence encodes CASSYLGRGNEEFF.

This clonotype was picked up a small number of times. Being one base from a much bigger clone, this may be a read error. V gene TRBV6-1 combines with J gene TRBJ2-1; unclear D gene. The germline V gene has CDR1 MNHNS and CDR2 SASEGT. The CDR3 is 14 residues long. V dropped 4 bases and J dropped 10 bases, with 17 bases sitting between them. This CDR3 is CASSVDPPVPEQFF. The CDR3 DNA is TGTGCCAGCAGTGTCGATCCCCCCGTACCCGAGCAGTTCTTC.

About this clonotype: This CDR3 fails to terminate in the conserved phenylalanine or tryptophan, so it likely reflects a read error. The V and J genes are TRBV6-5 and TRBJ1-1, with D hard to call. The CDR3 runs 15 residues. The germline V and J ends were trimmed by 0 bases and 6 bases, with 14 bases remaining between them. Germline CDR1 and CDR2: MNHEY and SVGAGI. The CDR3 reads CASSYSSMGGAEAFI. CDR3 coding DNA: TGTGCCAGCAGTTACTCCAGCATGGGTGGGGCTGAAGCTTTCATT.

For this clonotype: One end of the junction is discordant with germline, which a read error may explain. This rearrangement joins TRBV29-1 to TRBJ2-7; 7 nucleotides align to TRBD2. This CDR3 has 12 amino acids. CDR1 SQVTM and CDR2 ANQGSEA come from the germline V gene. The CDR3 here is CGVVREGDEQYF. For the CDR3, the DNA is TGCGGCGTTGTAAGGGAGGGCGACGAACAGTACTTC.

In regard to this clonotype: One end of the junction varies from germline; a read error may be responsible. As DNA, the CDR3 is TGTCCCAGCAGCTTATCCGGGGAGTCCTACAAGCAGTACTTC. Protein sequence: CPSSLSGESYKQYF. The chain uses TRBV5-6 and TRBJ2-7, with D tentatively TRBD2 (5 bases). The CDR3 has 14 residues. Per germline, CDR1 SGHDT and CDR2 YYEEEE.

This clonotype was recorded a few times. This sequence may be a read error, since a much larger clone differs from it by one base. The chain uses TRBV19 and TRBJ2-1, with D uncertain. Germline V gene sequence: CDR1 LNHDA, CDR2 SQIVND (reference sequence). The CDR3 loop spans 15 amino acids. The CDR3 sequence is CASSIFRASYYEQFF. The CDR3 DNA reads as TGTGCCAGTAGTATATTTAGGGCCTCCTACTATGAGCAGTTCTTC.

The chain uses TRBV11-2 and TRBJ2-1; D is possibly TRBD1 or TRBD2 (5 bases each). V shed 7 bases and J shed 6 bases, with 19 bases lying between them. Germline CDR1 and CDR2: SGHAT and FQNNGV. This CDR3 has 15 amino acids. In nucleotides, the CDR3 is TGTGCCAGCATCCTTGGGACCCCCCCCCTCAATGAGCAGTTCTTC. It specifies CASILGTPPLNEQFF.

Comments on this clonotype: The conserved final phenylalanine or tryptophan is absent from the CDR3, which likely points to a read error. The chain joins TRBV28 to TRBJ2-7; 7 bases are shared with TRBD2. With 2 bases clipped from V and 2 bases from J, the junction kept 6 bases outside the gene matches. CDR3 length: 15 amino acids. Germline V lookup: CDR1 MDHEN, CDR2 SYDVKM. As DNA, the CDR3 is TGTGCCAGCAGTTTAACTTCTAGCGGCACCTACGAGCAGTACCTC. Translating it yields CASSLTSSGTYEQYL.

This clonotype was observed once. The CDR3 end shows no conserved phenylalanine or tryptophan, and so a read error is likely. This chain connects TRBV4-2 to TRBJ1-1; TRBD1 agrees at 7 bases. Germline V gene lookup returns CDR1 LGHNA and CDR2 YNFKEQ. The CDR3 consists of 14 residues. Unmatched junction bases numbered 5, after V lost 1 base and J lost 6 bases. In DNA, the CDR3 is TGTGCCAGCAGCCAAGGCAGGGGACAGTCTGAAGCTTTCTAT. Its protein product is CASSQGRGQSEAFY.

Notes on this clonotype: A junction boundary mismatches the germline segment, possibly from a read error. This sequence joins TRBV29-1 and TRBJ2-5, with D uncertain. Germline lookup yields CDR1 SQVTM and CDR2 ANQGSEA. This CDR3 is 14 amino acids long. CDR3 bases: TGCAGCATTGAAGACCTATCTTACCAAGAGACCCAGTACTTC. Amino acids: CSIEDLSYQETQYF.

For this clonotype: At one boundary the junction diverges from the germline segment, which might be a read error. The chain links TRBV20-1 to TRBJ2-1; TRBD2 agrees at 7 bases. The germline V gene has CDR1 DFQATT and CDR2 SNEGSKA (reference sequence). CDR3 size: 14 residues. CDR3 DNA: TGCAGTGCTAGATATCAACTGACTAGCTATGAGCACTTCTTC. It codes for CSARYQLTSYEHFF.

The sample holds a few counts of this clonotype. One end of the junction does not line up with germline, which may come from a read error. CDR3 bases: TGTGCCAGCAGCCATGAGGATGGGGCTAGCGGCTACGAGCACTACTTC. This codes for CASSHEDGASGYEHYF. This sequence joins TRBV4-2 and TRBJ2-7, with 7 bases matching TRBD2. Germline values: CDR1 LGHNA, CDR2 YNFKEQ. This CDR3 region has 16 residues.

The table lists this clonotype with a few counts. A much larger clone differs from this one at a single base, so this may be a read error. V gene TRBV28 combines with J gene TRBJ2-3; 7 bases fit TRBD1. Germline V gives CDR1 MDHEN, CDR2 SYDVKM. The length of the CDR3 is 15 residues. CDR3 nucleotides: TGTGCCAGCATTAACAGGGGATACAGCACAGATACGCACTATTTT. It codes for CASINRGYSTDTHYF.

This clonotype showed up just a few times. A read error may be the cause here, since a much bigger clone is one base away. The V gene is TRBV20-1, the J gene TRBJ1-4; TRBD1 agrees at 7 bases. CDR1 is DFQATT, CDR2 SNEGSKA, per germline (reference sequence). The CDR3 spans 15 residues. DNA for the CDR3: TGCAGTACTAGAGATTCAGGGGGGATTAATGAAAAACTGTTTTTT. This sequence encodes CSTRDSGGINEKLFF.

Concerning this clonotype: The germline gene is not matched at one end of the junction; a read error may be the cause. The chain carries TRBV6-2 or TRBV6-3 and TRBJ2-5; 8 bases fit TRBD2. The CDR3 loop spans 14 amino acids. CDR1 is MNHEY, CDR2 SVGEGT, per germline. CDR3 in amino acids: CVSTQREWSETQYF. CDR3 coding DNA: TGTGTCAGCACCCAGCGGGAGTGGTCAGAGACCCAGTACTTC.

This clonotype was recorded at least ten times. CDR3 sequence reads: CASSISGPSYEQYF. The DNA of the CDR3 is TGCGCCAGCAGCATCTCAGGGCCCTCCTACGAGCAGTACTTC. This chain uses TRBV5-1 with TRBJ2-7, with D possibly being TRBD1 (5 bases). V was clipped by 4 bases and J by 0 bases, with 11 bases between them. CDR3 size: 14 residues. Looked up from germline, CDR1 is SGHRS and CDR2 is YFSETQ.

As to this clonotype: At one end, the junction sequence differs from germline, possibly due to a read error. This sequence joins TRBV20-1 and TRBJ2-1; 7 bases line up with TRBD2. The germline V gene encodes CDR1 DFQATT and CDR2 SNEGSKA (reference sequence). The CDR3 is 11 residues long. CDR3 nucleotide sequence: TGTAGTGCTAGTACGGGGGGTGAGCAGTTCTTC. The encoded protein is CSASTGGEQFF.

Comments on this clonotype: Germline and junction disagree at one end, which may indicate a read error. V and J are TRBV11-2 and TRBJ2-1, with D uncertain. The germline CDR1 and CDR2 sequences are SGHAT and FQNNGV. The length of the CDR3 is 13 residues. The CDR3, as DNA: TGTGTCAGCAGCTTACTTCTTAGCAATGAGCAGTTCTTC. Protein: CVSSLLLSNEQFF.

Regarding this clonotype: Just one base apart from a much larger clone, this may be a read error. The CDR3 DNA is TGTGCCAGCAGCCCTGGGAGAGGCAGGGTGAACACCGGGGAGCTGTTTTTT. Protein product: CASSPGRGRVNTGELFF. The chain links TRBV5-4 to TRBJ2-2, with D tentatively TRBD1 or TRBD2 (5 bases each). V lost 4 bases and J lost 1, with 17 bases in between. Germline loops: CDR1 SGHNT, CDR2 YYREEE (reference sequence). The CDR3 totals 17 residues.